The 25 T cell receptor beta chains presented below share a single source sample, sequenced in a study of graft-versus-host responses after intestinal transplantation. Their antigen targets remain unknown. Using immunoSEQ multiplex PCR, the repertoire was profiled, and TCRdb retains in-frame clones only, with some absent. The sample records around 120,000 clones, around 95% being singletons. The sequencing here drew on unstimulated CD8+ T cells sorted from spleen or lymph node cells, taken before intestinal transplant. Every receptor here comes from a human donor who received an intestinal transplant.

V usage is TRBV28 and J usage is TRBJ1-5; TRBD1 aligns across 8 bases. The germline V gene encodes CDR1 MDHEN and CDR2 SYDVKM. This CDR3 contains 15 residues. Unmatched junction bases numbered 9, after V lost 5 bases and J lost 6 bases. This CDR3 reads CASSLTQGASQPQHF. Written as DNA, the CDR3 is TGTGCCAGCAGTCTAACTCAGGGGGCCTCTCAGCCCCAGCATTTT.

The chain is built from TRBV23-1 and TRBJ2-7; 16 nucleotides line up with TRBD2. TRBV23-1 is placed among ORFs of uncertain function. V was pared by 3 bases and J by 2 bases, with 7 bases of the junction left unmatched. The CDR3 length is 18 residues. The CDR3 loop is CASSHHGTSGRVPYEQYF. CDR3 sequence (DNA): TGCGCCAGCAGTCACCACGGGACTAGCGGGAGGGTCCCCTACGAGCAGTACTTC.

The rearrangement joins TRBV5-6 to TRBJ1-1, with 7 positions matching TRBD1. Germline V gives CDR1 SGHDT, CDR2 YYEEEE. The CDR3 is 16 residues long. V lost 0 bases, J lost 3 bases, and 8 bases stayed unmatched. CDR3 coding DNA: TGTGCCAGCAGCTTGGCACCGGGACAGATGGACACTGAAGCTTTCTTT. Protein sequence: CASSLAPGQMDTEAFF. The variable domain in full, completed from reference TRBV5-6 and TRBJ1-1, reads DAGVTQSPTHLIKTRGQQVTLRCSPKSGHDTVSWYQQALGQGPQFIFQYYEEEERQRGNFPDRFSGHQFPNYSSELNVNALLLGDSALYLCASSLAPGQMDTEAFFGQGTRLTVV.

The chain links TRBV28 to TRBJ2-5; D unclear. The end of the DNA is better explained by TRBJ2-7, so the J call may be wrong. CDR3 size: 14 residues. The V gene's germline CDR1 is MDHEN and CDR2 SYDVKM. DNA for the CDR3: TGTGCCAGCAGCCCTTCCCCCCCCACCTACGAGCAGTACTTC. This encodes CASSPSPPTYEQYF.

The CDR3 loop is CASSLKLTGELFF. The CDR3 DNA reads TGTGCCAGCAGCTTAAAGCTAACCGGGGAGCTGTTTTTT. The chain uses TRBV7-3 and TRBJ2-2; D ambiguous. Germline V CDR1 and CDR2: SGHTA, FQGTGA. V lost 1 base and J lost 5, with 5 bases in between. CDR3 size: 13 residues.

The rearrangement joins TRBV6-5 to TRBJ1-1; a weak D match, TRBD1 (5 bases). The CDR3 covers 14 residues. Germline V CDR1 and CDR2: MNHEY, SVGAGI. Trimming cost V 9 bases and J 2 bases, with 16 bases left between them. The CDR3 is CASNVGTFNTEAFF. The CDR3 DNA reads TGTGCCAGTAACGTTGGGACTTTTAACACTGAAGCTTTCTTT.

The rearrangement uses TRBV9 and TRBJ1-3; D is ambiguous. The CDR3 is 14 amino acids. Between the trimmed V and J ends, which lost 0 bases and 1 base, there was a span of 5 bases. The germline gives CDR1 SGDLS, CDR2 YYNGEE. This CDR3 reads CASSVGKSGNTIYF. Written as DNA, the CDR3 is TGTGCCAGCAGCGTAGGGAAGTCTGGAAACACCATATATTTT.

Details on this clone: Germline and junction disagree at one end, which may indicate a read error. The V call is TRBV5-8, the J call TRBJ1-1, with a tentative D call TRBD1 (5 bases). The CDR3 has 10 amino acids. The V gene's germline CDR1 is SGHTS and CDR2 YDEGEE. In nucleotides, the CDR3 is TGTGCCAGCAGCTTCCCCGGGACCCCGTTT. Translated: CASSFPGTPF. Complete variable domain (other parts from reference TRBV5-8 and TRBJ1-1): EAGVTQSPTHLIKTRGQQATLRCSPISGHTSVYWYQQALGLGLQFLLWYDEGEERNRGNFPPRFSGRQFPNYSSELNVNALELEDSALYLCASSFPGTPFGQGTRLTVV.

The genes are TRBV7-8 and TRBJ1-2; 7 bases agree with TRBD1. V trimming: 1 base; J trimming: 5 bases; junction bases outside the gene matches: 4. Germline V gene data show CDR1 as SGHVS and CDR2 as FQNEAQ. The length of the CDR3 is 14 residues. CDR3 bases: TGTGCCAGCAGCTTAGAACAGGGGAGTTATGGCTACACCTTC. Its protein product is CASSLEQGSYGYTF.

The J gene is TRBJ2-6, the V gene TRBV7-2, with D possibly being TRBD1 (5 bases). V was cut by 5 bases and J by 4 bases, with 18 bases left in between. CDR1 is SGHTA, CDR2 FQGNSA, per germline. The CDR3 length is 17 residues. The CDR3 bases are TGTGCCAGCAGCGCACAGGATAACCTGCGAGGGGCCAACGTCCTGACTTTC. Translated, it gives CASSAQDNLRGANVLTF.

V gene TRBV5-1 combines with J gene TRBJ1-2; no clear D gene. CDR1 and CDR2 from the germline V gene are SGHRS and YFSETQ. Trimming cost V 0 bases and J 8 bases, with 11 bases left between them. The CDR3 sequence is 13 residues long. The CDR3 DNA reads as TGCGCCAGCAGCTTGGACCTCACGAGGGGCTACACCTTC. Amino acid sequence: CASSLDLTRGYTF.

This chain joins TRBV4-3 and TRBJ2-7; the match to TRBD1 covers 8 bases. The CDR3 loop spans 18 amino acids. V was clipped by 0 bases and J by 1 base; unmatched bases: 11. Germline V gene data show CDR1 as LGHNA and CDR2 as YSLEER. The CDR3 here is CASSQDSFGQGDSYEQYF. CDR3 sequence (DNA): TGCGCCAGCAGCCAAGACTCGTTTGGACAGGGAGATTCCTACGAGCAGTACTTC.

The table lists this clone with a count of one. V gene TRBV19 combines with J gene TRBJ1-1; 9 bases are a match to TRBD1. The CDR3 is 14 residues long. Trimming cost V 5 bases and J 2 bases; bases outside gene matches: 3. Germline V gives CDR1 LNHDA, CDR2 SQIVND (reference sequence). In DNA, the CDR3 is TGTGCCAGTAGTCCGGGACAGGGTAACACTGAAGCTTTCTTT. As protein: CASSPGQGNTEAFF.

This chain links TRBV9 with TRBJ1-2, with 9 positions matching TRBD1. V lost 0 bases to trimming and J lost 0 bases; unmatched junction nucleotides: 9. Germline V gives CDR1 SGDLS, CDR2 YYNGEE. The CDR3 is made up of 18 amino acids. For the CDR3, the DNA is TGTGCCAGCAGCGTAGAGGGGACAGGGCTTTATTCTAACTATGGCTACACCTTC. Translation: CASSVEGTGLYSNYGYTF.

This clone was picked up one time. This rearrangement joins TRBV27 to TRBJ2-1; D gene uncertain. This CDR3 spans 13 amino acids. Trimming removed 6 bases from V and 4 bases from J, with 10 bases in between. Germline CDR1 and CDR2: MNHEY and SMNVEV (reference sequence). CDR3 residues: CASSRAEYNEQFF. Written as DNA, the CDR3 is TGTGCCAGCAGCCGGGCGGAGTACAATGAGCAGTTCTTC.

The chain combines TRBV14 with TRBJ2-6; D call uncertain. The CDR3 has 15 amino acids. V lost 8 bases and J 0 bases, leaving 11 bases between the germline ends. Germline V gives CDR1 SGHDN, CDR2 FVKESK. The chain's CDR3 is CASADVGSGANVLTF. DNA for the CDR3: TGTGCCAGCGCGGATGTTGGCTCTGGGGCCAACGTCCTGACTTTC.

The chain combines TRBV19 with TRBJ1-5; unclear D gene. V lost 2 bases and J lost 3, with 8 bases in between. CDR3 size: 14 residues. Germline loops: CDR1 LNHDA, CDR2 SQIVND (reference sequence). The CDR3 loop reads CASSIKQSNQPQHF. In DNA, the CDR3 is TGTGCCAGTAGTATAAAACAGTCCAATCAGCCCCAGCATTTT. The full variable domain, in which reference TRBV19 and TRBJ1-5 provide the parts outside the CDR3, is DGGITQSPKYLFRKEGQNVTLSCEQNLNHDAMYWYRQDPGQGLRLIYYSQIVNDFQKGDIAEGYSVSREKKESFPLTVTSAQKNPTAFYLCASSIKQSNQPQHFGDGTRLSIL.

The CDR3 nucleotides are TGTGCCAGCAGACCAGACTACCGCAATGAGCAGTTCTTC. Amino acids: CASRPDYRNEQFF. The chain has TRBV2 and TRBJ2-1; maybe TRBD2 (5 bases). The length of the CDR3 is 13 residues. V lost 6 bases and J 6 bases, leaving 12 bases between the germline ends. Germline CDR1 reads SNHLY; CDR2 reads FYNNEI.

The chain joins TRBV7-8 to TRBJ1-5, with TRBD1 matching over 10 bases. The CDR3 is 18 residues long. V shed 5 bases and J 5 bases; nucleotides not matched to a gene: 15. Germline CDR1 is SGHVS and CDR2 is FQNEAQ. This CDR3 reads CASSPGTPGTGVYQPQHF. CDR3 coding DNA: TGTGCCAGCAGCCCGGGAACCCCCGGGACAGGGGTGTATCAGCCCCAGCATTTT.

This chain connects TRBV10-1 to TRBJ1-1; no clear D. CDR1 and CDR2 from the germline V gene are WNHNN and SYGVQD (reference sequence). Trimming left V 0 bases short and J 3 bases short, with 17 bases between. The CDR3 length is 17 residues. CDR3: CASSESAPGYGHTEAFF. Written as DNA, the CDR3 is TGCGCCAGCAGTGAGTCAGCACCGGGATACGGACACACTGAAGCTTTCTTT.

The V gene is TRBV1, the J gene TRBJ2-1; the D call of TRBD2 is as the table states it, not checked on the DNA. TRBV1 represents a pseudogene. CDR3 size: 17 residues. CDR3 protein: CTSSQGFMRLAANEQFF. DNA for the CDR3: TGCACCAGCAGCCAAGGATTTATGAGACTAGCGGCAAATGAGCAGTTCTTC.

V gene TRBV7-3 combines with J gene TRBJ2-2, with 8 bases matching TRBD1. The J segment lost 6 bases and the V segment lost 5 bases, leaving 2 bases of the junction unmatched. Germline values: CDR1 SGHTA, CDR2 FQGTGA. This CDR3 comprises 13 residues. Written as DNA, the CDR3 is TGTGCCAGCAGCACGACAGGGGCCGGGGAGCTGTTTTTT. Translation gives CASSTTGAGELFF.

This rearrangement joins TRBV28 to TRBJ1-1; tentatively, D is TRBD1 (6 bases). There are 15 residues in the CDR3. V was clipped by 3 bases and J by 5 bases, with 16 bases between them. Germline-derived CDR1 and CDR2 are MDHEN and SYDVKM. The CDR3 nucleotides are TGTGCCAGCAGTTTTGATACGGCTAGGGGGACTGAAGCTTTCTTT. Residues: CASSFDTARGTEAFF.

V usage is TRBV4-1 and J usage is TRBJ1-1; no clear D gene. V lost 0 bases and J lost 9, with 8 bases in between. CDR1 MGHRA and CDR2 YSYEKL come from the germline V gene. The CDR3 is 12 amino acids. The CDR3 loop reads CASSQEYAKAFF. The CDR3 bases are TGCGCCAGCAGCCAAGAATACGCCAAAGCTTTCTTT.

The gene calls are TRBV11-2 and TRBJ2-7; D might be TRBD1 or TRBD2, each matching 5 bases. The CDR3 consists of 14 residues. CDR1 is SGHAT and CDR2 is FQNNGV in the germline V gene. Trimming removed 1 base at V and 3 bases at J, with 10 bases between. The CDR3 DNA reads as TGTGCCAGCAGCTTAGGAGGGACCTACTACGAGCAGTACTTC. This encodes CASSLGGTYYEQYF.